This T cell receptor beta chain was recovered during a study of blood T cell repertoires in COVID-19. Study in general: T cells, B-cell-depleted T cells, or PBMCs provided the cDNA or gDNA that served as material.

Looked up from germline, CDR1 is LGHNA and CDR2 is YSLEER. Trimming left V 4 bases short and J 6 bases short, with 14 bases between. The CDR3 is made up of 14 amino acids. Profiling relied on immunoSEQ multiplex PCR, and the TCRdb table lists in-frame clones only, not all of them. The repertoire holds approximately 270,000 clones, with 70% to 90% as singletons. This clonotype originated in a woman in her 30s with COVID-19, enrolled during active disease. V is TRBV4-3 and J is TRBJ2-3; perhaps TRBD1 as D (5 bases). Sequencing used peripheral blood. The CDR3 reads CASSLDSFLDTQYF. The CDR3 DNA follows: TGCGCCAGCAGCCTCGACAGTTTCCTCGATACGCAGTATTTT.